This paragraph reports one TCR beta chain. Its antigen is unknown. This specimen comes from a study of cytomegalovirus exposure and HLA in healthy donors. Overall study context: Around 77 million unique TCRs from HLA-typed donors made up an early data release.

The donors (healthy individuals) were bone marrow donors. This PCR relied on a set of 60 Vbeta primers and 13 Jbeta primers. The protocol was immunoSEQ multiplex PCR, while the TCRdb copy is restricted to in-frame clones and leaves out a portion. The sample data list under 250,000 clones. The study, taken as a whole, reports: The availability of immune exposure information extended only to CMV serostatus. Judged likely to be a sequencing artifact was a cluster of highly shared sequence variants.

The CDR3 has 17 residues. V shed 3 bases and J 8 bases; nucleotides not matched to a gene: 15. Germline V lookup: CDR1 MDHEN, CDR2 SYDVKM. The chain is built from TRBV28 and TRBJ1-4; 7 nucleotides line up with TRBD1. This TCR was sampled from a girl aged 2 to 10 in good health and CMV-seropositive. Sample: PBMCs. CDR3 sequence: CASSFEGGRYREEKLFF. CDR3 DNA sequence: TGTGCCAGCAGTTTCGAAGGGGGCAGGTATCGTGAGGAAAAACTGTTTTTT.